Detailed here is one TCR beta chain. The antigen is unknown. This sample is drawn from a study of cytomegalovirus exposure and HLA in healthy donors. Study-level findings and limits: Most subjects' HLA-A and HLA-B alleles were reportedly predicted from TCR beta sequences. Further analysis, carried out later, found HLA-associated TCR beta chains more clonally expanded than equally common other chains. Using the classifier, cytomegalovirus status was reportedly diagnosed with high specificity and sensitivity. In an earlier analysis, most TCR beta V segments were productive about 87% or about 30% of the time.

It was with 60 Vbeta and 13 Jbeta primers that the PCR ran. Profiling relied on immunoSEQ multiplex PCR, and the TCRdb table lists in-frame clones only, not all of them. The sample includes roughly 100,000 clones, 75% to 85% of them seen just once. The source material was PBMCs. This TCR derives from a man aged 18-30 years in good health and CMV-seronegative.

Here the CDR3 reads CASSAPGGMAYNEQFF. For the CDR3, the DNA is TGTGCCAGCAGCGCCCCGGGCGGGATGGCCTACAATGAGCAGTTCTTC. The chain has TRBV9 and TRBJ2-1, with D perhaps matching TRBD2 (6 bases). The germline CDR1 and CDR2 sequences are SGDLS and YYNGEE. This CDR3 is built from 16 residues. Trimming took off 3 bases at V and 2 bases at J, with 15 bases between the two ends.